This TCR beta chain was identified in a study of T-cell reconstitution after alpha-beta-depleted transplantation in children. Overall study findings and caveats: At the one-year point after transplant, T-cell counts and TCRbeta diversity were found to come mostly from T cells that had been newly produced. Surviving recipient T cells and thymic progenitors produced the high day-60 TCRbeta diversity seen in some patients. Where alpha-beta T cells came from about two months after transplant was reportedly several hundred expanded graft clones.

During its preparation, the TCRbeta library received unique molecular identifiers. One entry per CDR3 protein results from TCRdb running MiXCR on the PCR reads. The sample shows hundreds of thousands of distinct CDR3 sequences, about 10% of them seen only once. Ten or more counts support this clonotype. Its antigen is still unknown. The sample consisted of PBMCs, taken before TCRalphabeta/CD19-depleted stem cell transplant. This clonotype was sampled from a child aged 2 to 15 with inherited bone marrow failure, due to receive a stem cell transplant.

The CDR3 DNA sequence: TGTGCCAGCAGCTTCCGGGGGCTGAGAGCTTTCTTT. This encodes CASSFRGLRAFF. V gene TRBV28 combines with J gene TRBJ1-1; TRBD1 might be the D (6 bases). The CDR3 totals 12 residues. V was clipped by 6 bases and J by 10 bases, with 15 bases between them. Germline V gene sequence: CDR1 MDHEN, CDR2 SYDVKM. Filled out from reference TRBV28 and TRBJ1-1, the complete variable domain reads DVKVTQSSRYLVKRTGEKVFLECVQDMDHENMFWYRQDPGLGLRLIYFSYDVKMKEKGDIPEGYSVSREKKERFSLILESASTNQTSMYLCASSFRGLRAFFGQGTRLTVV.